This TCR beta chain is from a study of CD8+CD57+ T cells in acquired aplastic anemia. Study-level findings and limits: Comparison of patients with controls identified approximately 28 shared CD8+ CDR3 sequences.

Remarks on this clonotype: The antigen is not known. A single base separates this from a much larger clone, so it may be a read error. As the CDR3 is not closed by the conserved phenylalanine or tryptophan, this likely results from a read error.

Profiling that covered TCR beta VDJ and CDR3 relied on genomic DNA as its template. TCRdb re-derived calls from the reads in MiXCR, one entry per CDR3 protein. This table holds 100,000 to 150,000 distinct CDR3 sequences, 48% found once. J was trimmed by 4 bases and V by 2 bases; bases with no gene match: 3. Germline CDR1 and CDR2: SGHRS and YFSETQ. The CDR3 is 15 amino acids. The receptor was isolated from a human donor in good health, serving as a control. The chain recombines TRBV5-1 with TRBJ2-3, with TRBD2 matching 11 bases. The sequenced sample consisted of sorted CD4+, CD8+, or CD8+CD57+ T cells (not recorded which) from PBMCs. This CDR3 is CASSFSGGDPDTQYL. CDR3 bases: TGCGCCAGCAGCTTTAGCGGGGGGGACCCAGATACGCAGTATCTT.